Presented here are 23 T cell receptor beta chains from one specimen sequenced in a study of blood T cell repertoires in COVID-19. Measured with immunoSEQ multiplex PCR; TCRdb has only the in-frame clones, and not every one. The sample contains over 100,000 clones, approximately 86% of which appear only once. Input material: peripheral blood. These receptors all stem from a man aged 45-60 years with active or convalescent COVID-19.

The chain couples TRBV3-1 (or the pseudogene TRBV3-2) to TRBJ2-5, with 7 positions matching TRBD2. In germline, CDR1 is LGHDT, CDR2 YNNKEL (reference sequence). CDR3 length: 15 amino acids. V dropped 0 bases and J dropped 5; count of bases not matched to a gene: 6. In DNA form, the CDR3 reads TGTGCCAGCAGCCAAGAGGAACTAGCGAGTGAGACCCAGTACTTC. Protein: CASSQEELASETQYF.

CDR3: CASSRLQGFKDSPLHF. For the CDR3, the DNA is TGTGCCAGCAGCCGCCTTCAGGGATTTAAGGATTCACCCCTCCACTTT. J is TRBJ1-6 and V is TRBV7-8, with D perhaps matching TRBD1 (5 bases). Trimming stripped 5 bases from V and 8 bases from J, with 19 bases between. CDR1 is SGHVS and CDR2 is FQNEAQ in the germline V gene. The CDR3 runs 16 residues. Full variable domain (outside the CDR3, taken from reference TRBV7-8 and TRBJ1-6): GAGVSQSPRYKVAKRGQDVALRCDPISGHVSLFWYQQALGQGPEFLTYFQNEAQLDKSGLPSDRFFAERPEGSVSTLKIQRTQQEDSAVYLCASSRLQGFKDSPLHFGNGTRLTVT.

The CDR3, as DNA: TGTGCCAGCAGCCCCCACTCGCGATTCAGCACAGATACGCAGTATTTT. Translating it yields CASSPHSRFSTDTQYF. J is TRBJ2-3 and V is TRBV7-9; D uncertain. Germline V lookup: CDR1 SEHNR, CDR2 FQNEAQ (reference sequence). The CDR3 runs to 16 residues. Trimming removed 5 bases from V and 0 bases from J, with 15 bases in between.

The chain employs TRBV27 and TRBJ2-3; TRBD2 agrees at 7 bases. With 6 bases clipped from V and 2 bases from J, the junction kept 2 bases outside the gene matches. This CDR3 has 13 amino acids. The V gene's germline CDR1 is MNHEY and CDR2 SMNVEV (reference sequence). CDR3: CASSRDYTDTQYF. DNA of the CDR3: TGTGCCAGCAGCCGGGACTACACAGATACGCAGTATTTT.

This clone occurred once. V gene TRBV10-1 combines with J gene TRBJ1-2; D remains ambiguous. Germline lookup yields CDR1 WNHNN and CDR2 SYGVQD (reference sequence). V was pared by 5 bases and J by 4 bases, with 20 bases between. This CDR3 has 16 residues. CDR3 in amino acids: CASSKSQRSQTYGYTF. CDR3 DNA: TGCGCCAGCAGTAAAAGCCAAAGATCGCAAACCTATGGCTACACCTTC.

This clone was seen only once. The J gene is TRBJ2-5, the V gene TRBV25-1, with D perhaps matching TRBD2 (7 bases). The ends were cut back, 0 bases at V and 5 bases at J, with 13 bases in the middle. This CDR3 has 15 amino acids. Germline CDR1 is MGHDK and CDR2 is SYGVNS. CDR3 region: CASSEYVGGQETQYF. In DNA form, the CDR3 reads TGTGCCAGCAGTGAATATGTGGGGGGGCAGGAGACCCAGTACTTC.

V and J are TRBV4-2 and TRBJ1-4; D unclear. Germline V CDR1 and CDR2: LGHNA, YNFKEQ. This CDR3 has 15 amino acids. V lost 8 bases and J 0 bases, leaving 13 bases between the germline ends. This CDR3 reads CASCLGGATNEKLFF. The CDR3 nucleotides read TGTGCCAGCTGCCTGGGAGGAGCAACTAATGAAAAACTGTTTTTT.

The chain recombines TRBV9 with TRBJ1-2, with 7 nucleotides matching TRBD1. The junction had 18 bases not matched to a gene; V was cut back by 4 bases and J by 3 bases. Germline values: CDR1 SGDLS, CDR2 YYNGEE. The CDR3 has 18 amino acids. The CDR3 is CASSPPRRGQPGDYGYTF. The DNA of the CDR3 is TGTGCCAGCAGCCCTCCAAGGCGGGGACAGCCGGGGGACTATGGCTACACCTTC.

The CDR3, as DNA: TGCGCCAGCAGCCAAGCGGGGCGCGGGGAGGAAAAACTGTTTTTT. As protein: CASSQAGRGEEKLFF. The V call is TRBV4-1, the J call TRBJ1-4; weak D call: TRBD1 (5 bases). The V gene lost 1 base and the J gene lost 8 bases, with 14 bases spanning the gap. The CDR3 loop spans 15 amino acids. Germline V gene sequence: CDR1 MGHRA, CDR2 YSYEKL.

This chain links TRBV5-4 with TRBJ2-3, with 10 nucleotides matching TRBD1. CDR3 length: 16 amino acids. J lost 8 bases, V lost 4 bases, and 13 bases had no gene match. Germline loops: CDR1 SGHNT, CDR2 YYREEE (reference sequence). This CDR3 is CASSPHPTGGGGTQYF. The CDR3 DNA sequence: TGTGCCAGCAGCCCCCACCCGACAGGGGGCGGGGGTACGCAGTATTTT.

The CDR3 here is CAISTGPGELFF. The CDR3 DNA sequence: TGTGCCATCAGTACAGGGCCCGGGGAGCTGTTTTTT. The J gene is TRBJ2-2, the V gene TRBV10-3, with D maybe TRBD1 (6 bases). The CDR3 is made up of 12 amino acids. Germline lookup yields CDR1 ENHRY and CDR2 SYGVKD. Trimming left V 5 bases short and J 6 bases short, with 7 bases between.

This chain uses TRBV10-1 with TRBJ2-7, with D unresolved. The CDR3 loop spans 14 amino acids. Per the germline V gene, CDR1 is WNHNN and CDR2 is SYGVQD (reference sequence). Trimming shortened V by 0 bases and J by 2 bases, and 8 bases separated the two germline ends. CDR3 DNA: TGCGCCAGCAGTGAGTCTTTGGCAACCTACGAGCAGTACTTC. Translating it yields CASSESLATYEQYF.

V and J are TRBV7-9 and TRBJ2-3; D not resolved. The CDR3 has 18 amino acids. Trimming pared 7 bases from V and 1 base from J, leaving 24 bases between. From germline, CDR1 is SEHNR and CDR2 FQNEAQ (reference sequence). The CDR3: CASTSRGGGQWGTDTQYF. The CDR3 DNA is TGTGCCAGCACCTCGCGCGGTGGCGGCCAGTGGGGCACAGATACGCAGTATTTT.

V usage is TRBV10-3 and J usage is TRBJ2-2, with D possibly TRBD1 on 6 matching bases. This CDR3 spans 14 amino acids. Germline V lookup: CDR1 ENHRY, CDR2 SYGVKD. Trimming took 6 bases from V and 3 from J, leaving 11 bases between them. The CDR3 reads CAIRTGHDTGELFF. The CDR3 DNA is TGTGCCATCAGGACAGGACACGACACCGGGGAGCTGTTTTTT.

This clone was counted a single time. J is TRBJ1-3 and V is TRBV5-1, with 12 bases lining up with TRBD1. The V segment lost 4 bases and the J segment 2 bases; nucleotides outside the gene matches: 4. Germline CDR1 is SGHRS and CDR2 is YFSETQ. This CDR3 is 16 amino acids long. This CDR3 is CASSPGTGGTGNTIYF. The CDR3 nucleotides are TGCGCCAGCAGCCCCGGGACAGGGGGCACTGGAAACACCATATATTTT.

The chain is built from TRBV13 and TRBJ2-5, with a possible D match to TRBD1 (6 bases). Germline values: CDR1 PRHDT, CDR2 FYEKMQ (reference sequence). Trimming cost V 0 bases and J 5 bases, with 13 bases left between them. The CDR3 has 15 amino acids. CDR3 DNA sequence: TGTGCCAGCAGCTTAGGACAGGGAATTCAGGAGACCCAGTACTTC. This translates into CASSLGQGIQETQYF. The variable domain in full, completed from reference TRBV13 and TRBJ2-5, reads AAGVIQSPRHLIKEKRETATLKCYPIPRHDTVYWYQQGPGQDPQFLISFYEKMQSDKGSIPDRFSAQQFSDYHSELNMSSLELGDSALYFCASSLGQGIQETQYFGPGTRLLVL.

The V gene is TRBV3-1 (or the pseudogene TRBV3-2), the J gene TRBJ1-3; 9 nucleotides agree with TRBD1. Trimming removed 4 bases from V and 4 bases from J; junction bases left unmatched: 8. Germline V gene lookup returns CDR1 LGHDT and CDR2 YNNKEL (reference sequence). The CDR3 extends over 16 amino acids. The CDR3 here is CASSPNRQGGGNTIYF. The CDR3 coding sequence is TGTGCCAGCAGCCCTAATAGACAGGGGGGCGGAAACACCATATATTTT.

The chain recombines TRBV7-9 with TRBJ2-6; 10 bases match TRBD1. The CDR3 has 16 residues. Per the germline V gene, CDR1 is SEHNR and CDR2 is FQNEAQ (reference sequence). The ends lost 9 bases at V and 1 base at J; junction bases unmatched: 6. The CDR3 sequence: CASSGTGVSGANVLTF. CDR3 nucleotide sequence: TGTGCCAGTTCGGGGACAGGGGTATCTGGGGCCAACGTCCTGACTTTC.

This clone was recorded at least ten times. The genes are TRBV19 and TRBJ2-2, with a possible D match to TRBD1 (6 bases). The CDR3 is 14 residues long. Trimming stripped 5 bases from V and 7 bases from J, with 14 bases between. In germline, CDR1 is LNHDA, CDR2 SQIVND (reference sequence). The chain's CDR3 is CASSLAGVGGELFF. The CDR3 nucleotides read TGTGCCAGTAGTCTGGCAGGGGTAGGCGGGGAGCTGTTTTTT.

The CDR3 coding sequence is TGTGCTAGTGGTATGGGGGGACAGTATAGCAATCAGCCCCAGCATTTT. Encoded protein: CASGMGGQYSNQPQHF. V is TRBV12-5 and J is TRBJ1-5; TRBD1 agrees at 7 bases. The germline gives CDR1 LGHNT, CDR2 FRNRAP. The CDR3 has 16 residues. Trimming at V came to 5 bases and at J to 0 bases, leaving 7 bases not matched to a gene.

The rearrangement uses TRBV3-1 (or the pseudogene TRBV3-2) and TRBJ2-1, with D possibly TRBD2 on 7 matching bases. The CDR3 contains 16 residues. V lost 4 bases, J lost 4 bases, and 17 bases lay in between. Germline V gene data show CDR1 as LGHDT and CDR2 as YNNKEL (reference sequence). The DNA for the CDR3 is TGTGCCAGCAGCCCGTCTCCGGGGGGCCTTTACAATGAGCAGTTCTTC. Protein sequence: CASSPSPGGLYNEQFF.

V usage is TRBV27 and J usage is TRBJ1-2; 9 bases line up with TRBD1. The CDR3 loop spans 13 amino acids. The V and J ends lost 5 bases and 5 bases, in that order; junction bases with no gene match: 3. The germline gives CDR1 MNHEY, CDR2 SMNVEV (reference sequence). The DNA for the CDR3 is TGTGCCAGCAGTCCCGGGACAGGGTATGGCTACACCTTC. It encodes CASSPGTGYGYTF.

The V and J genes are TRBV10-3 and TRBJ2-7, with 12 positions matching TRBD2. In germline, CDR1 is ENHRY, CDR2 SYGVKD. CDR3 size: 15 residues. V lost 7 bases to trimming and J lost 2 bases; unmatched junction nucleotides: 6. The CDR3 is CAITPTSGGPYEQYF. In nucleotides, the CDR3 is TGTGCCATCACCCCGACTAGCGGGGGACCCTACGAGCAGTACTTC.